This TCR beta chain is from a study of blood T cell repertoires in COVID-19. Study overall: Material from acute and convalescent COVID-19 was sourced from the United States, Italy and Spain. T cells, B-cell-depleted T cells, or PBMCs supplied cDNA or gDNA.

This clone was detected only once. The CDR3 totals 16 residues. Per germline, CDR1 WNHNN and CDR2 SYGVQD (reference sequence). V trimming: 3 bases; J trimming: 4 bases; junction bases outside the gene matches: 9. Per the original methods: From reference gene primer amplification, estimates of nucleated cell counts were derived. Profiled with immunoSEQ multiplex PCR; TCRdb holds only in-frame clones, not every one. V and J calls plus clone size are reproduced from that table; the DNA served to infer D and trimming. The sample consists of 150,000 to 200,000 clones, around 82% of them appearing once. Sequencing used peripheral blood. This clonotype was obtained from a woman aged 70-85 years who had recovered from COVID-19. The chain links TRBV10-1 to TRBJ2-3; 8 bases agree with TRBD2. The CDR3: CASSDPRGGSADTQYF. The CDR3 coding sequence is TGCGCCAGCAGTGACCCTCGGGGGGGCAGCGCAGATACGCAGTATTTT.